This TCR beta chain was recorded in a study of blood T cell repertoires in COVID-19. Study as a whole: PBMCs, B-cell-depleted T cells, or T cells were the source of the cDNA or gDNA that made up the material.

J was trimmed by 3 bases and V by 5 bases; bases with no gene match: 4. From germline, CDR1 is MNHNY and CDR2 SVGAGI (reference sequence). The CDR3 is 15 residues long. Original processing notes: It was from reference gene primer amplification that nucleated cell counts were estimated. Produced via immunoSEQ multiplex PCR; TCRdb's table is partial and in-frame only. The D gene and trimming were derived from the DNA, and the V and J assignments and clone size from that table. The data contain some 40,000 clones, roughly 88% of them singletons. The TCR comes from a human donor in a cohort sampled during active COVID-19. Sequenced material: peripheral blood. The chain couples TRBV6-6 to TRBJ2-7, with 13 bases aligning to TRBD2. This CDR3 reads CASSTRTSGGYEQYF. Here the CDR3 DNA reads TGTGCCAGCAGTACCCGGACTAGCGGGGGCTACGAGCAGTACTTC.